This T cell receptor (beta chain) was identified in a study of CD8+ T cells in alopecia areata listed by TCRdb under 2018. For the study in its entirety: Skin from C3H/HeJ donors with spontaneous alopecia (about 6-12 months old) was grafted onto female C3H/HeJ recipients that were about 6-10 weeks old. The study used high-throughput TCRbeta sequencing to examine T cell clonal expansion in alopecia areata, in both the C3H/HeJ mouse model and human patients. Human TCRbeta sequencing covered scalp tissue and sorted CD4+ and CD8+ peripheral blood T cells from patchy and totalis/universalis alopecia areata patients and healthy controls. Clonality in the scalp was compared among normal scalp (n=4), patchy alopecia areata scalp (n=8), and alopecia totalis/universalis scalp (n=8). The RNA source kit depended on sample type: the PAXgene miRNA kit for fixed scalp, the miRNeasy kit for PBMCs, and the RNeasy kit for mouse skin. TCRbeta CDR3 regions were amplified by immunoSEQ multiplex PCR with 35 Vbeta forward and 13 Jbeta reverse primers.

Pooled mouse cutaneous lymph node cells were stained for CD4, CD8alpha, NKG2D, NKG2ACE and other markers and were then sorted on a BD Influx. Results the study describes overall, beyond this receptor: Compared with mice, TCR sequences shared between patients were less clear, possibly partly because of HLA diversity across the patient population. Unlike mouse skin, which is dominated by gammadelta T cells, normal human skin has resident alphabeta T cells that are also sequenced, and this complicates analysis of the scalp TCR repertoire. Compared with normal scalp, lesional scalp had higher clonality and more expanded CD8+ clones, particularly in alopecia totalis/universalis, a pattern that suggests antigenic drive.

In the case of this clone: There is no known antigen for this receptor. With a mouse as the source, gene names and germline sequences are drawn from the mouse. The read ends 4 residues early relative to the CDR3; the germline J gene fills the gap.

The CDR3 spans 15 residues, from the cysteine through the phenylalanine. Sequencing covers 33 bases of the CDR3, shown here with the frame starting at base 1. The germline V gene (reference sequence) supplies CDR1 LGHNA and CDR2 YNLKQL. The germline V and J ends show losses of 3 bases and 2 bases respectively, and no gene match explains 4 bases of the junction. Library method: the immunoSEQ multiplex PCR assay. For TCR sequencing, RNA was extracted from every sample and reverse transcribed into cDNA to serve as template. First-strand cDNA was synthesized using SuperScript III with a 2:1 mix of oligo-dT and random hexamers. A synthetic immune receptor repertoire was used to gauge amplification bias, and whatever bias remained was removed computationally. Sequencing of the libraries was done on Illumina HiSeq with 60 bp reads that cover the CDR3, reading from J toward V. As for how the authors treated the data: Raw reads were preprocessed for error removal, and CDR3 was defined according to IMGT conventions as running from the conserved cysteine to phenylalanine. Clonality was computed by normalizing Shannon entropy by log2 of the number of productive unique TCRs and subtracting the result from 1. Whether scalp clones were CD4 or CD8 was inferred by matching scalp TCRbeta sequences against CD4 and CD8 repertoires sorted from blood. The source is immuneACCESS, and TCRdb retained only in-frame sequences with V and J called. Part of the clones is not carried over; for the studies checked, unresolved V genes explain less than half of this, and the remainder is unexplained. That table furnishes V, J and clone size, whereas the DNA furnished D and trimming. This sample was tabulated with about 270,000 clones, among which there are no singletons. Jointly, the top ten make up approximately 1.2% of the sample.

Sequencing used CD4+ T cells sorted from a lymph node. The chain couples TRBV5 to TRBJ2-5, and 8 junction bases match TRBD2. This TCR was recovered from a C3H/HeJ mouse with alopecia areata. Mice of this strain bear MHC haplotype H2-k. CDR3 reads: CASSHQTGVQDTQYF. The covered CDR3 bases are TGTGCCAGCAGCCACCAGACTGGGGTCCAAGAC.